This entry lists 2 T cell receptor beta chains sequenced from one sample in a study of vaccination and CD4 T cells after COVID-19 (dated by TCRdb to 2021 to 2024). Their antigens are not known. What this sample's treatment or condition label stands for: approximately nine-day PBMC culture with coronavirus spike peptide pools or control peptides (ViraFEST assay). CD4+ T cells from unexposed donors were collected before the COVID-19 pandemic (2011-2018). Library prep was done by PCR. Sequenced using an Illumina iSeq 100. DNA from cultured CD4+ T cells was subjected to TCR sequencing with the Oncomine TCR Beta short-read assay at the Johns Hopkins FTIC core. TCRdb handled the public reads itself, with Q25 trimming in fastp and clone calling in MiXCR, and kept productive beta chains. Each entry merges the rows of one CDR3 protein and shows their most common DNA and genes. The sample table lists about 7,000 distinct CDR3 sequences, around 42% of them with a count of one. The ten largest clones capture 33% of the sample.

Sequencing was done on a sample of CD4+ T cells from blood, cultured in vitro. The receptors originated from a human donor in good health.

This clonotype has a single count. This rearrangement joins TRBV5-4 to TRBJ1-6, with D maybe TRBD1 (5 bases). V lost 0 bases, J lost 9 bases, and 16 bases lay in between. The germline gives CDR1 SGHNT, CDR2 YYREEE (reference sequence). CDR3 length: 16 amino acids. CDR3 coding DNA: TGTGCCAGCAGCTTGGGAACGGCCGTCGGGGCTTCACCCCTCCACTTT. Protein: CASSLGTAVGASPLHF.

The CDR3 DNA reads TGTGCCAGCAGTAGAGGGACTAGCGGGGGAGTTGAGACCCAGTACTTC. Amino acid sequence: CASSRGTSGGVETQYF. The chain combines TRBV6-1 with TRBJ2-5, with 14 bases that match TRBD2. Germline V gene sequence: CDR1 MNHNS, CDR2 SASEGT. V lost 5 bases and J lost 5; bases outside the gene matches: 7. This CDR3 is 16 amino acids long.